The clone carrying this TCR beta chain was detected ten times or more. Its antigen remains unidentified. TCRdb processed the PCR reads anew with MiXCR; each CDR3 protein has one entry. Of 300,000 to 400,000 distinct CDR3 sequences in the sample, over 20% were seen once. This specimen comes from a study of molecular identifiers for immune sequencing clone quantification. Study background: Replicates partitioned RNA from approximately 20,000 or 100,000 naive CD8 cells into five parts, sequencing four.

Findings and caveats of the study: In a background of around 1 million naive cells, spiked Jurkat TCR RNA from one cell was reportedly detectable.

Germline CDR1 reads SGDLS; CDR2 reads YYNGEE. After removal of 2 bases from V and 6 bases from J, the junction contained 7 bases not matched to a gene. The CDR3 runs 15 residues. The sample consisted of naive CD8+ T cells from blood, with Jurkat cell RNA spiked in. Indicated subset: FACS-sorted CD8+CD4-CCR7+CD45RA+ naive T cells. This clonotype was obtained from a human donor in good health. Some libraries in this study had Jurkat cell RNA spiked in. This sequence joins TRBV9 and TRBJ1-2, with 10 bases fitting TRBD1. CDR3 residues: CASSVGQGVYDGYTF. For the CDR3, the DNA is TGTGCCAGCAGCGTCGGACAGGGGGTATATGATGGCTACACCTTC.